This is a list of T cell receptor beta chains from one sample in a study of T cell clones after liver transplantation. Assay: immunoSEQ multiplex PCR; the TCRdb copy retains only in-frame clones and omits some. The sample has 85,000 to 130,000 clones, 75% to 85% seen once. This specimen consisted of CD4+ T cells from blood, obtained before liver transplant. These receptors originate from a human donor who received a liver transplant. CDR3s include the opening cysteine and the closing phenylalanine or tryptophan. The order of the fields is J gene, clone size, V gene, D gene, CDR3 DNA, CDR3 protein. D genes are given only for firm matches. Part of the rows lack a size; the others show once, few, many or a class for expanded clones.

TRBJ2-5 - TRBV18 - TGTGCCAGCTCACCACCGCGGCCTCAAGAGACCCAGTACTTC CASSPPRPQETQYF
TRBJ2-2 - TRBV28 - TGTGCCAGCCGTCCGCCTAGCGTGAACACCGGGGAGCTGTTTTTT CASRPPSVNTGELFF
TRBJ1-4 - TRBV6-6 - TGTGCCAGCAGTTACTCGTTTGAAAAACTGTTTTTT CASSYSFEKLFF
TRBJ1-6 few TRBV6-5 - TGTGCCAGCACAAAAAGACCCGAAATCCTTTCACCCCTCCACTTT CASTKRPEILSPLHF
TRBJ2-1 - TRBV7-2 - TGTGCCAGCAGCCCGCGGGTGCAGGTGTACAATGAGCAGTTCTTC CASSPRVQVYNEQFF
TRBJ2-5 - TRBV19 - TGTGCCAGTAGTCCGGCCAACCAGGGCGGGACCCAGTACTTC CASSPANQGGTQYF
TRBJ2-5 once TRBV23-1 TRBD1 TGCGCCAGCAGTCGCGACAGGGGGAGAGGGCAAGAGACCCAGTACTTC CASSRDRGRGQETQYF
TRBJ1-2 few TRBV5-1 - TGCGCCAGCAGCTTGGAAACAGGGAATGGCTACACCTTC CASSLETGNGYTF
TRBJ2-7 - TRBV18 - TGTGCCAGCTCAGCAGACAGGACGGCTTTCTACGAGCAGTACTTC CASSADRTAFYEQYF
TRBJ1-4 - TRBV27 - TGTGCCAGCAGTTCCCCCAGAACCTTCAATGAAAAACTGTTTTTT CASSSPRTFNEKLFF
TRBJ1-5 once TRBV28 - TGTGCCAGCAGTGGCGGTGGCGCCCGCTCTCTATGGGGTCAGCCCCAGCATTTT CASSGGGARSLWGQPQHF
TRBJ1-1 - TRBV28 TRBD1 TGTGCCAGCAGTCTCCGGACAGGGAAAGCTTTCTTT CASSLRTGKAFF
TRBJ2-7 - TRBV13 - TGTGCCAGCAGCCCCTCCAGTTACGACAGGACCTACGAGCAGTACTTC CASSPSSYDRTYEQYF
TRBJ2-3 - TRBV29-1 - TGCACCCTGGGGACCTCGCAGTCTACGCAGTATTTT CTLGTSQSTQYF
TRBJ2-7 - TRBV6-1 TRBD1 TGTGCCAGCAGTGACTCGACAGGGTCCGACTACGAGCAGTACTTC CASSDSTGSDYEQYF
TRBJ2-1 - TRBV18 TRBD1 TGTGCCAGCTCAGCATCGGGACAGTACAATGAGCAGTTCTTC CASSASGQYNEQFF
TRBJ2-7 - TRBV14 - TGTGCCAGCAGCCGCGACAGTGTCTACGAGCAGTACTTC CASSRDSVYEQYF
TRBJ2-7 - TRBV2 - TGTGCCAGCAGTACCGGGACCAGGCCCTACGAGCAGTACTTC CASSTGTRPYEQYF
TRBJ2-7 - TRBV6-1 TRBD2 TGTGCCAGCAGTATGAGCGGGAGTGACTACGAGCAGTACTTC CASSMSGSDYEQYF
TRBJ2-1 once TRBV6-1 - TGTGCCAGCAGTGAAAGCAGCTCCTACAATGAGCAGTTCTTC CASSESSSYNEQFF
TRBJ1-2 - TRBV20-1 - TGCAGTGCTAGCTCTGGGGGCTACACCTTC CSASSGGYTF
TRBJ2-2 - TRBV7-3 TRBD2 TGTGCCAGCAGCTTAACAAGTGTGCTAGCGGACACCGGGGAGCTGTTTTTT CASSLTSVLADTGELFF
TRBJ2-4 - TRBV7-2 TRBD2 TGTGCCAGCAGCGCTAGCGGGGGGGCAGGGGCCAAAAACATTCAGTACTTC CASSASGGAGAKNIQYF
TRBJ1-4 once TRBV6-1 - TGTGCCAGTTCCCCAGGGCCGTCTAATGAAAAACTGTTTTTT CASSPGPSNEKLFF
TRBJ1-4 - TRBV6-1 - TGTGCCAGCAGTGAAGTAAGGCTTAGGGAAAAACTGTTTTTT CASSEVRLREKLFF
TRBJ1-2 - TRBV27 - TGTGCCAGCAGGACAATTAACTATGGCTACACCTTC CASRTINYGYTF
TRBJ2-2 - TRBV15 - TGTGCCACCAGCAGAGATCGTGCCGGGGAGCTGTTTTTT CATSRDRAGELFF
TRBJ2-7 - TRBV18 TRBD1 TGTGCCAGCTCAGTCCGGACAGGCCTAAGCTCCTACGAGCAGTACTTC CASSVRTGLSSYEQYF
TRBJ2-5 - TRBV29-1 - TGCAGCGTTTACCGGGCACAAGAGACCCAGTACTTC CSVYRAQETQYF
TRBJ2-3 - TRBV5-6 - TGTGCCAGCAGCTTGCAGGTACTCGGCACAGATACGCAGTATTTT CASSLQVLGTDTQYF
TRBJ2-3 - TRBV28 - TGTGCCAGCAGCCGCGCCCGACCCACGGGACTCCAACGGGATACGCAGTATTTT CASSRARPTGLQRDTQYF
TRBJ2-1 - TRBV7-3 TRBD2 TGTGCCAGCAGCAAAGGAGGCGGGGGTAACAATGAGCAGTTCTTC CASSKGGGGNNEQFF
TRBJ1-5 - TRBV28 TRBD1 TGTGCCAGCAGCCTTTCGCCCAGGGGGGGTCAGCCCCAGCATTTT CASSLSPRGGQPQHF
TRBJ1-4 - TRBV6-1 - TGTGCCAGCAGTGAAGGTTGGGAACTGTTTTTT CASSEGWELFF
TRBJ2-3 - TRBV18 TRBD2 TGTGCCAGCTCCCCGCCGGCCGGGGGGAGTCACACAGATACGCAGTATTTT CASSPPAGGSHTDTQYF
TRBJ2-5 once TRBV5-1 TRBD2 TGCGCCAGCAGCTTGGGGACTAGCGGGGGATATACCGACCAAGAGACCCAGTACTTC CASSLGTSGGYTDQETQYF
TRBJ2-1 - TRBV6-5 - TGTGCCAGCAGTCCCCCACAGGGTAGGCAGTTCTTC CASSPPQGRQFF
TRBJ2-7 few TRBV5-6 TRBD1 TGTGCCAGCAGCTCGGGGACAGGGTCCTACGAGCAGTACTTC CASSSGTGSYEQYF
TRBJ2-1 once TRBV9 TRBD2 TGTGCCAGCAGCACCAGCGGGGGGAGGATCAATGAGCAGTTCTTC CASSTSGGRINEQFF
TRBJ1-4 - TRBV7-6 - TGTGCCAGCACCCTAGTCGGGGGGGGAAATGAAAAACTGTTTTTT CASTLVGGGNEKLFF
TRBJ1-6 - TRBV28 - TGTGCCAGCAGTTTATGGGATCCGGGTAATTCACCCCTCCACTTT CASSLWDPGNSPLHF